Described below is a single TCR beta chain sequence and its context. This specimen comes from a study of cytomegalovirus exposure and HLA in healthy donors. The CDR3 runs to 14 residues. Trimming cost V 4 bases and J 3 bases, with 10 bases left between them. Germline assignment: CDR1 MGHDK and CDR2 SYGVNS. The primer mix had 60 Vbeta and 13 Jbeta primers. Assay used: immunoSEQ multiplex PCR; TCRdb lists only in-frame clones, some missing. Here the sample spans about 120,000 clones, around 66% being singletons. Sample: PBMCs. This sequence joins TRBV25-1 and TRBJ2-1; weak D call: TRBD1 (6 bases). The receptor comes from a man aged 18 to 35 in good health and CMV-seronegative. This chain's CDR3 is CASSGRTVYNEQFF. As DNA, the CDR3 is TGTGCCAGCAGTGGACGGACAGTCTACAATGAGCAGTTCTTC.